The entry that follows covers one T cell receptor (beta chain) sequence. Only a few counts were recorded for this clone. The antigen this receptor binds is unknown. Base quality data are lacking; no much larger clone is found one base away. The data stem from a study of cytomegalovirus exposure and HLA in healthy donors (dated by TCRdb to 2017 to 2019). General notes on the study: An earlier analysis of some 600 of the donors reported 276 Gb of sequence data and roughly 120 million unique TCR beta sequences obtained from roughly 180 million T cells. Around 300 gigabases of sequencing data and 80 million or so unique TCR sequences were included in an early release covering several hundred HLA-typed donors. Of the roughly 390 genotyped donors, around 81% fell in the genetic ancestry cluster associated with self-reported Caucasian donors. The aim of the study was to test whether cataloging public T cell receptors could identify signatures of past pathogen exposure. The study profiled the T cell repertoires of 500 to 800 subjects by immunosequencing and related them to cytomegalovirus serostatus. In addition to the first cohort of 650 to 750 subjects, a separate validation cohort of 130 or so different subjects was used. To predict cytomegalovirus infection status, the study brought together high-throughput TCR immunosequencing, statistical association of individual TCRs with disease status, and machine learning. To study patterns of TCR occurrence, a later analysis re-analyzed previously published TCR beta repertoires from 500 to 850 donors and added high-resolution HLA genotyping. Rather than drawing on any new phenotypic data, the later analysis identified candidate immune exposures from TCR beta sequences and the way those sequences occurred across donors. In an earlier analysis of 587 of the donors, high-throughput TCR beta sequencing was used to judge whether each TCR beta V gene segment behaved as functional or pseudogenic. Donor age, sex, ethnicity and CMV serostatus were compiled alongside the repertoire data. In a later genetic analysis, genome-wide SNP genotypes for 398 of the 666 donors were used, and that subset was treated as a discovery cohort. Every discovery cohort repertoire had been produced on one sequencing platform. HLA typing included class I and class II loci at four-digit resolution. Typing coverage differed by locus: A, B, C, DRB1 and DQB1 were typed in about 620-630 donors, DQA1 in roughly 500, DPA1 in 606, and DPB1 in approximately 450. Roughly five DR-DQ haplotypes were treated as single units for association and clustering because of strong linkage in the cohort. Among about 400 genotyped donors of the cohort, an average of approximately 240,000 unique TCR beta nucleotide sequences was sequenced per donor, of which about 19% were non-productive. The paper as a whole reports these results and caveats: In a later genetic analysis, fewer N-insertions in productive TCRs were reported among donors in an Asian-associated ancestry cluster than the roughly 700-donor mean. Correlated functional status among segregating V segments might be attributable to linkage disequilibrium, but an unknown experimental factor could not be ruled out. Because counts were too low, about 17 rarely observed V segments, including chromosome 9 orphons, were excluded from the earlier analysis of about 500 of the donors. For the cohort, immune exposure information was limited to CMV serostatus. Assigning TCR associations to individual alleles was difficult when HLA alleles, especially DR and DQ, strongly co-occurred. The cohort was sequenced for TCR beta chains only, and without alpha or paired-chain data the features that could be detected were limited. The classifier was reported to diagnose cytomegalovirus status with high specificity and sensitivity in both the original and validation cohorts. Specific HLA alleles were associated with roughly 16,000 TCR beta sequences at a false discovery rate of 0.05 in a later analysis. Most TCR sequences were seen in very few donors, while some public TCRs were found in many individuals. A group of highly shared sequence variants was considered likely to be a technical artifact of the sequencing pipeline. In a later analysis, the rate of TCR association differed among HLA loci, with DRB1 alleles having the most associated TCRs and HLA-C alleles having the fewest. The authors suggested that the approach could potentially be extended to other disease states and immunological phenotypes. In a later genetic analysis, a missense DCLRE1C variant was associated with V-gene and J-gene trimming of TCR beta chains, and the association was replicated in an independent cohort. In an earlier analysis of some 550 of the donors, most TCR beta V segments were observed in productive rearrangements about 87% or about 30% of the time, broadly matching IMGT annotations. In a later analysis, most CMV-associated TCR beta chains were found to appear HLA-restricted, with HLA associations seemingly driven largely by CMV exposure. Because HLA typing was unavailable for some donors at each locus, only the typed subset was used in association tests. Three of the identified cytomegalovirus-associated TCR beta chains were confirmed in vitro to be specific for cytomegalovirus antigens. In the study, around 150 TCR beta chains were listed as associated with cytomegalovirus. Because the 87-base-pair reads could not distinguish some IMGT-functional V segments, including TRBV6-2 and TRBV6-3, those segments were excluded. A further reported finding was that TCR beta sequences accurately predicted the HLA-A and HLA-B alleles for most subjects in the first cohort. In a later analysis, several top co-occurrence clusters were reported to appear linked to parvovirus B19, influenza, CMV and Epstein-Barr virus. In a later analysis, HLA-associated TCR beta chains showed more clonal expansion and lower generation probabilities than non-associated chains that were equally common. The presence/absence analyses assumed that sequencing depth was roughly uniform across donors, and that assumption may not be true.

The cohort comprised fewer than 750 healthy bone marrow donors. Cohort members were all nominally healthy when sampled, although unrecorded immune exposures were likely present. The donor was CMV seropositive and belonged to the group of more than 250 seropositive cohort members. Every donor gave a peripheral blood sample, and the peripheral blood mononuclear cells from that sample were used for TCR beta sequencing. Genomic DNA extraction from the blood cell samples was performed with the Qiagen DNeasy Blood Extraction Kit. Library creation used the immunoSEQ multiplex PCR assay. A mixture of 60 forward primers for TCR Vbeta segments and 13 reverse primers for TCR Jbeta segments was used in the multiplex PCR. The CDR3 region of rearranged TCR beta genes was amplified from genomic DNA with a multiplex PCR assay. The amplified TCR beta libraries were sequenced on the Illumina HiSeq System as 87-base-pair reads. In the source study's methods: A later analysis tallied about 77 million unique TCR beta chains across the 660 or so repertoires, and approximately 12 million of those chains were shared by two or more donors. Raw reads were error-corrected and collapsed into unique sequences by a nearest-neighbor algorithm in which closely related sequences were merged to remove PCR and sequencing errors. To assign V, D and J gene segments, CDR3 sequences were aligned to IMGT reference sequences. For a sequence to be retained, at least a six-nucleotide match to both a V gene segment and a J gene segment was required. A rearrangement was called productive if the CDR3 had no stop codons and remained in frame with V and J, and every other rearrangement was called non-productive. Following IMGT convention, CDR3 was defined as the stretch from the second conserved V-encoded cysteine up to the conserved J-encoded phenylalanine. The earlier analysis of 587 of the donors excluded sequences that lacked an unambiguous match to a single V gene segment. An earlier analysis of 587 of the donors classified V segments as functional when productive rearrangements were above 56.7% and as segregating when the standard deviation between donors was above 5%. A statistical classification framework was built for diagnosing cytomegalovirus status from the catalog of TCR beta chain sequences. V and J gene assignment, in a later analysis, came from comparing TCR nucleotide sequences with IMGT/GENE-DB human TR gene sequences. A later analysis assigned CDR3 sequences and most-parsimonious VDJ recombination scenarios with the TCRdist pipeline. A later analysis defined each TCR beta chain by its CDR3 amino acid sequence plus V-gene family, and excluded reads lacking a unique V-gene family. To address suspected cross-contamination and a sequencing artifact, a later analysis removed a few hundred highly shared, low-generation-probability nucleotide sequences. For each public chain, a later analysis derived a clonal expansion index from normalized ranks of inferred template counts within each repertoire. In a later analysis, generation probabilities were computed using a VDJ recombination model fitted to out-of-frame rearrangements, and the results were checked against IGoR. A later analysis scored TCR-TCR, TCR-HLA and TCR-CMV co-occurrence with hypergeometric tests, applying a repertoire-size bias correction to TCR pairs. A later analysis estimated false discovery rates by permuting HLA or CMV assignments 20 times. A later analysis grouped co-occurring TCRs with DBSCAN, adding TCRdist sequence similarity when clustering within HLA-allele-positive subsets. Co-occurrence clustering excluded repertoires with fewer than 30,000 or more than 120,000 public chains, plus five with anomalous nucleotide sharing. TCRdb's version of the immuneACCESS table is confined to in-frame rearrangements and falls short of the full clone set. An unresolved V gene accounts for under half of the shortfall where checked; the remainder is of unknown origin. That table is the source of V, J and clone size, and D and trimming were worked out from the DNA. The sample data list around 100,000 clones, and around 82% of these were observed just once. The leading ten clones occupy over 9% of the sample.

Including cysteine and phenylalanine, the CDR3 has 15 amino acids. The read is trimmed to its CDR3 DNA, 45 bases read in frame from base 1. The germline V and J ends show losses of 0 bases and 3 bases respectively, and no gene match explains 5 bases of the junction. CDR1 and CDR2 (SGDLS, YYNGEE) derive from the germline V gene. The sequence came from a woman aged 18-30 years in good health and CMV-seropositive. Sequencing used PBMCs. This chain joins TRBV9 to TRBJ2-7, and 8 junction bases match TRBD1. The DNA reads TGTGCCAGCAGCGTAGCCCCGACAGGGGACTACGAGCAGTACTTC. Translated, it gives CASSVAPTGDYEQYF. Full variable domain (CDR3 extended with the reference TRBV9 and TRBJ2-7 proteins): DSGVTQTPKHLITATGQRVTLRCSPRSGDLSVYWYQQSLDQGLQFLIQYYNGEERAKGNILERFSAQQFPDLHSELNLSSLELGDSALYFCASSVAPTGDYEQYFGPGTRLTVT.